This TCR beta chain was sequenced in a study of Ad26.COV2.S vaccination and SARS-CoV-2 variants. A few counts support this clone. Sample treatment: roughly 20 received Ad26.COV2.S at low or high dose, single or two shots; about 5 received placebo; per-sample allocation not given. The investigators took samples on day 63 after the first vaccine or placebo injection. The assay was immunoSEQ multiplex PCR, and TCRdb's table has in-frame clones only and misses some. The data show 250,000 or so clones, approximately 88% seen once. The CDR3 loop spans 15 amino acids. V was pared by 0 bases and J by 3 bases, with 10 bases between. The germline CDR1 and CDR2 sequences are MNHEY and SVGEGT.

Sequencing used peripheral blood, obtained in a trial of Ad26.COV2.S vaccine versus placebo. The clonotype was recovered from a person aged 18 to 59 who received the Ad26.COV2.S COVID-19 vaccine or a placebo. The chain joins TRBV6-2 or TRBV6-3 to TRBJ2-3, with D perhaps matching TRBD2 (7 bases). The DNA of the CDR3 is TGTGCCAGCAGTTACTCGGGGGGGCCTACAGATACGCAGTATTTT. Translation: CASSYSGGPTDTQYF.